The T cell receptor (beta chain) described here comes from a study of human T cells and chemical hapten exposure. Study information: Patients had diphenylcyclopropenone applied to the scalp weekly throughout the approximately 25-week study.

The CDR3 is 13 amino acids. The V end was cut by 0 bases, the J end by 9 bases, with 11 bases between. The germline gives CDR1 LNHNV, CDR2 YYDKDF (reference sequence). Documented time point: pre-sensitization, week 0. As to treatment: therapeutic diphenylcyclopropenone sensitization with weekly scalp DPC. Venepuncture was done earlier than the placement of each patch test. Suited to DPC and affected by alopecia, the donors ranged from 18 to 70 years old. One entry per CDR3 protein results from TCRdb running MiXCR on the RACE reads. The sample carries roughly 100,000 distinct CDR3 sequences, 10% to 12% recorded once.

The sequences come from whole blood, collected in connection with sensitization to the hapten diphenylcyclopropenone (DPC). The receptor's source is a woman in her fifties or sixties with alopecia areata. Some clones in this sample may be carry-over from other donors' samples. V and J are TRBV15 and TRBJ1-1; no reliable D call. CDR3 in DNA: TGTGCCACCAGCAGAGATTTTTTGTCTAAAGCTTTCTTT. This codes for CATSRDFLSKAFF.